This T cell receptor beta chain was sequenced in a study of T cell responses to AZD1222 COVID-19 vaccine. Sequencing was performed with immunoSEQ multiplex PCR; in TCRdb, only in-frame clones are kept and a portion is missing. Of around 200,000 clones listed, 90% to 95% are singletons. CDR1 LGHNA and CDR2 YNFKEQ come from the germline V gene. The ends were cut back, 4 bases at V and 5 bases at J, with 18 bases in the middle. The CDR3 extends over 15 amino acids. This receptor was taken from an adult in good health. This specimen was peripheral blood, taken on day 0 of AZD1222 vaccination. The genes are TRBV4-2 and TRBJ2-7; D remains unclear. The CDR3 sequence is CASSPRHQVAHEQYF. In DNA, the CDR3 is TGTGCCAGCAGCCCTCGTCACCAGGTTGCCCACGAGCAGTACTTC.